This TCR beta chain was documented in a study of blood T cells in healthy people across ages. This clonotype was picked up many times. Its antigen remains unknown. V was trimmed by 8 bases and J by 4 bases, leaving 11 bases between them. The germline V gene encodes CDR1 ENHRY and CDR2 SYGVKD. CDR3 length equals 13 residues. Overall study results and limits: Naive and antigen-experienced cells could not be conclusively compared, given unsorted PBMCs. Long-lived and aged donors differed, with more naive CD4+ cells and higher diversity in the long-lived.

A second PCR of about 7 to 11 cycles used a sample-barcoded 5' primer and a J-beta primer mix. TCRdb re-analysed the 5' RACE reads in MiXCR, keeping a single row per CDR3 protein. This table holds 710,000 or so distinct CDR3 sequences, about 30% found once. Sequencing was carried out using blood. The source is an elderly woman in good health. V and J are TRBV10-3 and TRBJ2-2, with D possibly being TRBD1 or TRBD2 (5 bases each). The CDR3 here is CAIRGTATGELFF. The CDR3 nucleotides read TGTGCCATCCGGGGCACAGCCACCGGGGAGCTGTTTTTT.